A selection of T cell receptor beta chains follows, all from one sample in a study of T cells expressing NK-cell markers. Reprocessing the 5' RACE reads, TCRdb reports a single entry for every CDR3 protein and omits DNA. The table lists about 550,000 distinct CDR3 sequences, with approximately 3.5% in the top ten. The source material was blood T cells: a sorted CD56 or NKG2C T cell subset, CD4+ or CD8+ T cells, or bulk PBMC T cells (not recorded which). These receptors were obtained from a young man in good health. CDR3s include the opening cysteine and the closing phenylalanine or tryptophan.

length: 12
V: TRBV20-1
J: TRBJ2-7
CDR3: CSSGTNPLEQYF

length: 15
V: TRBV30
J: TRBJ2-1
CDR3: CAWSVRRASYNEQFF

length: 13
V: TRBV12-3/TRBV12-4
J: TRBJ2-3
CDR3: CASSPIRQGRLYF

length: 19
V: TRBV7-8
J: TRBJ2-2
CDR3: CASSSTLTGVLLNPGELFF

length: 16
V: TRBV5-1
J: TRBJ2-7
CDR3: CASSLFRSGQGDEQYF

length: 16
V: TRBV18
J: TRBJ2-7
CDR3: CASSPSGGTGVYEQYF

length: 15
V: TRBV6-4
J: TRBJ2-1
CDR3: CASSLGDRQSDEQFF

length: 15
V: TRBV5-1
J: TRBJ2-1
CDR3: CASSLVAGVGNEQFF

length: 17
V: TRBV7-9
J: TRBJ2-1
CDR3: CASSLPRLTGGVNEQFF

length: 16
V: TRBV4-2
J: TRBJ2-3
CDR3: CASRLLTSGNTDTQYF

length: 13
V: TRBV12-3/TRBV12-4
J: TRBJ2-5
CDR3: CASLIAGEETQYF

length: 13
V: TRBV11-3
J: TRBJ1-1
CDR3: CASSHGPRYEAFF

length: 14
V: TRBV25-1
J: TRBJ2-1
CDR3: CASSVDRVNDEQFF

length: 15
V: TRBV5-1
J: TRBJ2-3
CDR3: CASSLDGLALDTQYF

length: 16
V: TRBV5-1
J: TRBJ1-4
CDR3: CASRPGNGGRDEKLFF

length: 16
V: TRBV2
J: TRBJ2-1
CDR3: CASVTSGSLGINEQFF

length: 15
V: TRBV7-9
J: TRBJ2-3
CDR3: CASSPRDREGDTQYF

length: 15
V: TRBV27
J: TRBJ2-1
CDR3: CASSFGDREDNEQFF

length: 13
V: TRBV29-1
J: TRBJ2-5
CDR3: CSVEEGAGETQYF

length: 12
V: TRBV29-1
J: TRBJ1-2
CDR3: CSVGQQGDGYTF

length: 16
V: TRBV10-3
J: TRBJ2-2
CDR3: CATEDWTSANTGELFF

length: 15
V: TRBV14
J: TRBJ2-1
CDR3: CASSSRVGTYNEQFF

length: 14
V: TRBV5-1
J: TRBJ2-1
CDR3: CASSRELVSDEQFF

length: 16
V: TRBV28
J: TRBJ2-7
CDR3: CASSLKDTLGSYEQYF

length: 12
V: TRBV2
J: TRBJ2-1
CDR3: CASNVFPNEQFF

length: 15
V: TRBV6-1
J: TRBJ2-1
CDR3: CASSQLAGGSWEQFF

length: 15
V: TRBV14
J: TRBJ2-5
CDR3: CASSHVGTYAVTQYF

length: 15
V: TRBV6-1
J: TRBJ2-1
CDR3: CASRSQGANNNEQFF

length: 13
V: TRBV29-1
J: TRBJ2-5
CDR3: CSGQGVAQETQYF

length: 17
V: TRBV15
J: TRBJ2-3
CDR3: CATSRDPGLGSTDTQYF

length: 13
V: TRBV10-3
J: TRBJ2-3
CDR3: CAIRPRVELPQYF

length: 13
V: TRBV20-1
J: TRBJ2-4
CDR3: CSARAPDWNIQYF

length: 16
V: TRBV6-1
J: TRBJ2-5
CDR3: CATRKRLAGDQETQYF

length: 18
V: TRBV6-1
J: TRBJ2-4
CDR3: CASSVDFLGTLAKNIQYF

length: 20
V: TRBV12-3/TRBV12-4
J: TRBJ2-3
CDR3: CASSLTDGAGAHRRTDTQYF

length: 13
V: TRBV10-3
J: TRBJ2-4
CDR3: CATQKVFKNIQYF

length: 15
V: TRBV12-3/TRBV12-4
J: TRBJ2-5
CDR3: CASSRSSSIQETQHF

length: 16
V: TRBV11-2
J: TRBJ2-3
CDR3: CASSFGTHSSTDTQYF

length: 14
V: TRBV10-3
J: TRBJ2-7
CDR3: CATLRGAGAYEQYF

length: 13
V: TRBV12-3/TRBV12-4
J: TRBJ2-3
CDR3: CASSVGGPDTQYF

length: 17
V: TRBV12-3/TRBV12-4
J: TRBJ1-1
CDR3: CASSSLRIRDRGAEAFF

length: 12
V: TRBV12-3/TRBV12-4
J: TRBJ2-1
CDR3: CASSPTGLGQFF

length: 15
V: TRBV27
J: TRBJ2-7
CDR3: CASSLVQDYGYEQYF